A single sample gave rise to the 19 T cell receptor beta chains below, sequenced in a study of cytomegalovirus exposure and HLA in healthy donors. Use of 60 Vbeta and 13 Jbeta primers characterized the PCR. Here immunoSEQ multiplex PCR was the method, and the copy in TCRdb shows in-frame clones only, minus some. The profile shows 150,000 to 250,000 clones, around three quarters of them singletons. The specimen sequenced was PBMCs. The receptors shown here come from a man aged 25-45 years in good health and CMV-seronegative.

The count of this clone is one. CDR3 DNA: TGTGCCAGCAGCTCAGGAACGGGAGCGGCCGGGGAGCTGTTTTTT. This sequence encodes CASSSGTGAAGELFF. The chain combines TRBV5-4 with TRBJ2-2, with D tentatively TRBD2 (6 bases). Germline CDR1 and CDR2: SGHNT and YYREEE (reference sequence). The V end lost 3 bases, the J end lost 6 bases, and 15 bases lay between the germline ends. The CDR3 extends over 15 amino acids.

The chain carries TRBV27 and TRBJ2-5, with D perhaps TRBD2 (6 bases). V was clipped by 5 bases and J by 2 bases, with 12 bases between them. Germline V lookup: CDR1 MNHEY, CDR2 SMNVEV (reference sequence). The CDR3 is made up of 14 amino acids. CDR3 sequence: CASSPGLRQETQYF. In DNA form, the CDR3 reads TGTGCCAGCAGTCCGGGACTCCGGCAAGAGACCCAGTACTTC.

DNA of the CDR3: TGTGCCAGCAGCTTAGATGTTACGGGAGTTGAGACCCAGTACTTC. It is translated as CASSLDVTGVETQYF. The chain combines TRBV11-2 with TRBJ2-5; D perhaps matches TRBD2 (6 bases). The CDR3 is made up of 15 amino acids. V was trimmed by 0 bases and J by 5 bases, leaving 13 bases between them. Germline V CDR1 and CDR2: SGHAT, FQNNGV.

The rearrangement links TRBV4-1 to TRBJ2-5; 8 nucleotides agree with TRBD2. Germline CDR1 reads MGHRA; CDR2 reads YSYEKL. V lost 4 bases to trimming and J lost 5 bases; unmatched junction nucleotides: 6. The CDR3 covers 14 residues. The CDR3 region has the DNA TGCGCCAGCAGCCGAGCGGGAGCGGGGGAGACCCAGTACTTC. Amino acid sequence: CASSRAGAGETQYF.

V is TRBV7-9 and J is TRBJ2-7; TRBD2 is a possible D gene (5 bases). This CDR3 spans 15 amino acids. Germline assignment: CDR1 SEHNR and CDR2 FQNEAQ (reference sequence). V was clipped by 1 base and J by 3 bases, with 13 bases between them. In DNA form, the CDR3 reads TGTGCCAGCAGCTTAGATCCCCCCACTAGCTACGAGCAGTACTTC. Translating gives CASSLDPPTSYEQYF.

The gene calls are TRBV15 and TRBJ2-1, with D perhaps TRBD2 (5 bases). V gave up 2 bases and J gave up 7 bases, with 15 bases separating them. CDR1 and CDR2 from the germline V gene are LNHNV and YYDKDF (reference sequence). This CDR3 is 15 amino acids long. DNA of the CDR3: TGTGCCACCAGCAGACGTCTTTGGGAGACGAATGAGCAGTTCTTC. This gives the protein CATSRRLWETNEQFF.

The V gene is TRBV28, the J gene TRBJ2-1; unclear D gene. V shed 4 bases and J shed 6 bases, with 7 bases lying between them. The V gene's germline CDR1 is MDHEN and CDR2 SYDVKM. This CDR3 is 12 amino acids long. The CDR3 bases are TGTGCCAGCAGTTCCCCCCTCAATGAGCAGTTCTTC. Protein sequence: CASSSPLNEQFF.

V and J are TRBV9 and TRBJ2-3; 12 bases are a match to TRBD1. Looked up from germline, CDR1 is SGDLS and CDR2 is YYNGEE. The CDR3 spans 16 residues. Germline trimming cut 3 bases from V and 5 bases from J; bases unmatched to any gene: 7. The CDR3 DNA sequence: TGTGCCAGCAGCGCCCCGGGACAGGGGGCACAAGATACGCAGTATTTT. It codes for CASSAPGQGAQDTQYF.

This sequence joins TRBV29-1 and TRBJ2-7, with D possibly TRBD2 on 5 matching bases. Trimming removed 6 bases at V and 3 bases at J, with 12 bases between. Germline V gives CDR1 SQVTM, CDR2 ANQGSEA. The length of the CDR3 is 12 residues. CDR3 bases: TGCAGCGTAGAGGGCCGGCTCTACGAGCAGTACTTC. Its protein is CSVEGRLYEQYF.

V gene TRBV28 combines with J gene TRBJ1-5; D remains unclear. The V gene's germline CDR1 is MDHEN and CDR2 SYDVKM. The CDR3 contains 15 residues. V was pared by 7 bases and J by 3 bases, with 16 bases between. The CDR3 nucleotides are TGTGCCAGCATGCCCCCAGTTATGTTCAATCAGCCCCAGCATTTT. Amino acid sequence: CASMPPVMFNQPQHF.

CDR3 bases: TGTGCCAGCAGTCAGCGGGGGTACAATGAGCAGTTCTTC. Protein: CASSQRGYNEQFF. V is TRBV11-3 and J is TRBJ2-1; 8 bases are a match to TRBD2. V trimming: 6 bases; J trimming: 4 bases; junction bases outside the gene matches: 2. In germline, CDR1 is SGHNT, CDR2 YENEEA. The CDR3 runs to 13 residues.

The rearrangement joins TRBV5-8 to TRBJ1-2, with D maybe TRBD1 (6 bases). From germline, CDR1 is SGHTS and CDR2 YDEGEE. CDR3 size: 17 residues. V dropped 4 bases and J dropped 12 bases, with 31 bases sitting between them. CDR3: CASSLRDRYREGGVHTF. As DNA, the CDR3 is TGTGCCAGCAGCCTACGAGATAGATACAGGGAGGGGGGCGTCCACACCTTC.

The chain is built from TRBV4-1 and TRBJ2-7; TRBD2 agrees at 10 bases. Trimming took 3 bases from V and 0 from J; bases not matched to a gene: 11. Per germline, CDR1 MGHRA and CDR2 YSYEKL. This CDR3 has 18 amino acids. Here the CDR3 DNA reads TGCGCCAGCAGCCATGGGAATAGCGGGAGGACGTACTCCTACGAGCAGTACTTC. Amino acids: CASSHGNSGRTYSYEQYF.

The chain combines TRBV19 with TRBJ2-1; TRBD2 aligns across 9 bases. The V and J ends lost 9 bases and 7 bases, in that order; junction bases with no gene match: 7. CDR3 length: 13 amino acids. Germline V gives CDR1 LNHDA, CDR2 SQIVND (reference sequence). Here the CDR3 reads CASRTSAENEQFF. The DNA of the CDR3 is TGTGCCAGCCGGACTAGCGCCGAAAATGAGCAGTTCTTC.

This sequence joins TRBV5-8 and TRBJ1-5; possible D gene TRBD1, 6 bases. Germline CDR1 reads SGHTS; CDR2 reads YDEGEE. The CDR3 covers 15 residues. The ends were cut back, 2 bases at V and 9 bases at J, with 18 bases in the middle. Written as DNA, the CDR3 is TGTGCCAGCAGCTTAGGACAGCGAGGCCTTTGGCCCCAGCATTTT. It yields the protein CASSLGQRGLWPQHF.

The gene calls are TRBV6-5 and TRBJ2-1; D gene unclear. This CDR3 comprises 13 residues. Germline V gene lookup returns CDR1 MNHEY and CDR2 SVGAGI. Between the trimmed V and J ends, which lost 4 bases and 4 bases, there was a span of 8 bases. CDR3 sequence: CASSLAFYNEQFF. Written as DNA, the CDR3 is TGTGCCAGCAGTTTGGCTTTTTACAATGAGCAGTTCTTC.

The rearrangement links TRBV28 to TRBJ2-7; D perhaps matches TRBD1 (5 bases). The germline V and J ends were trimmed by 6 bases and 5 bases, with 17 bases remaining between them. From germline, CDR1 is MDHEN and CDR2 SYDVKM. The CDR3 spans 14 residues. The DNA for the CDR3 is TGTGCCAGCAGCACCGCCGACAGTCTCCACGAGCAGTACTTC. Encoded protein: CASSTADSLHEQYF.

The CDR3 DNA reads as TGTGCCAGCAGCTTGTCCGGGGGGGATTCAATTATAGCCAAAAACATTCAGTACTTC. This encodes CASSLSGGDSIIAKNIQYF. This sequence joins TRBV7-6 and TRBJ2-4; 8 positions match TRBD2. Germline V lookup: CDR1 SGHVS, CDR2 FNYEAQ. The CDR3 spans 19 residues. V trimming: 3 bases; J trimming: 0 bases; junction bases outside the gene matches: 13.

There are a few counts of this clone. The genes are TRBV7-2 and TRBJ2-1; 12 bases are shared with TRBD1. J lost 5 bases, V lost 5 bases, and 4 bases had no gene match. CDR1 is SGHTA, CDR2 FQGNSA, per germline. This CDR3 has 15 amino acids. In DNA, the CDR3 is TGTGCCAGCAGCCTCGGGACAGGGGGCAACAATGAGCAGTTCTTC. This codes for CASSLGTGGNNEQFF.